This TCR beta chain appears in the sequencing data of a study of blood T cell repertoires in COVID-19. Background on the study: Researchers got acute and convalescent COVID-19 samples from the United States, Italy and Spain. Sources were T cells, B-cell-depleted T cells, or PBMCs; the material itself was cDNA or gDNA.

This CDR3 comprises 11 residues. V shed 6 bases and J shed 6 bases, with 8 bases lying between them. The germline V gene has CDR1 LNHDA and CDR2 SQIVND (reference sequence). Authors' methods: Estimates of nucleated cell counts were drawn from the amplification of reference gene primers. TCRdb's table, derived via immunoSEQ multiplex PCR, lists solely in-frame clones and lacks some. From that table come the V and J calls and clone size; the DNA was used to work out D and trimming. The sample records a few hundred thousand clones, approximately 81% being singletons. This chain joins TRBV19 and TRBJ1-1; D unresolved. The sequencing sample was made of peripheral blood. The TCR originated in a woman of 80 years or more with acute or convalescent COVID-19. The CDR3 nucleotides are TGTGCCAGTAGGAGGGCGGCTGAAGCTTTCTTT. This gives the protein CASRRAAEAFF.